This T cell receptor beta chain was retrieved from a study of vaccination and CD4 T cells after COVID-19 (dated by TCRdb to the early 2020s). Context from the whole study: Every convalescent patient had a positive nasal swab PCR test for SARS-CoV-2, with mild disease in roughly ten patients and severe disease in one. The convalescent cohort comprised six males and four females, including two Hispanic individuals, seven Caucasians, two Asians and one multiracial person. Two doses of either the Pfizer-BioNTech BNT162b2 vaccine (n=8) or the Moderna mRNA-1273 vaccine (n=2) were administered to participants. Post-COVID blood samples were collected from convalescent patients a median of around 100 days after diagnosis, with a range of about 30 to 161 days. Post-vaccine blood samples were collected a median of about 72 days after the second vaccine dose, ranging from about 12 to 250 days. Overlapping spike peptide pools from SARS-CoV-2 and from the common cold coronaviruses HCoV-NL63, HCoV-OC43 and HCoV-229E were used as culture stimuli. Control cultures received a CEFX viral epitope pool as the positive control, an HIV-1 Nef peptide pool as the negative control, or no peptide. The spike-specific CD4+ TCR repertoire was compared before and after mRNA vaccination in approximately ten COVID-19 convalescent patients and a few infection-naive healthy vaccine recipients.

Comments on this clonotype: What antigen it recognizes has not been identified. No base quality values were provided; no much bigger clone lies one nucleotide off.

The investigation overall reported the following: The study included relatively few convalescent patients and did not analyze early timepoints after natural infection. An increase in the median number of SARS-CoV-2-reactive clonotypes from around 20 after infection to about 39 after vaccination was observed, but the change was not found to be significant. Of the vaccine-specific clones found in convalescent patients, nearly all (304 of 307) were mono-reactive for SARS-CoV-2 spike instead of being cross-reactive with common cold coronaviruses. Among convalescent patients, a median about 86% of the SARS-CoV-2-reactive clones seen after vaccination appeared only after vaccination, which suggests priming specific to the vaccine.

Libraries came from PCR. DNA from cultured CD4+ T cells was subjected to TCR sequencing with the Oncomine TCR Beta short-read assay at the Johns Hopkins FTIC core. The QIAamp micro DNA kit was used to extract genomic DNA from the cultured CD4+ T cells. The Oncomine TCR Beta libraries from cultured CD4+ T cells were pooled using unique dual indexes and then sequenced on an Illumina iSeq 100. From the authors' description of their analysis: Non-productive sequences were filtered out, and CDR3s that did not start with C, did not end with F or W, or were shorter than 7 amino acids were discarded. Antigen-specific clonotypes were identified using the MANAFEST web application through comparison of peptide-stimulated wells with reference and other culture wells. Positive clones required FDR below 0.05, an odds ratio above 5, and productive frequency above 0.1% in at least two of three replicate wells. Clonotypes that were significantly expanded in both SARS-CoV-2 spike wells and at least one common cold coronavirus spike condition were defined as cross-reactive. Similarity between CDR3 sequences was evaluated in R version 3.6.1 using Levenshtein distances (stringdist) and unrooted phylogenetic trees (ape). The raw public data were reprocessed by TCRdb itself: fastp quality trimming at Q25, MiXCR clonotype calling, in-frame beta chains only. Rows merge per CDR3 protein into single entries with the most common DNA and genes. TCRdb's processing, not the authors' own work, is the source of the V and J calls. This sample has fewer than 20,000 distinct CDR3 sequences in its table, and 48% of those were observed once. Approximately 4.4% of the sample is held by the ten biggest clonotypes.

According to the study, the label for this sample's treatment or condition signals: roughly 11-day PBMC culture with coronavirus spike peptide pools or control peptides (ViraFEST assay). The ViraFEST assay, used in the study, expanded antigen-specific T cells with peptide pools and then identified the expanded clonotypes through TCR sequencing. The positive SARS-CoV-2 PCR tests of the convalescent patients were dated from March to December 2020, before the Alpha, Beta and Delta variants emerged in the United States. Some 2 million PBMCs per well were cultured in IMDM with approximately 5% human AB serum and approximately 9.1 IU/ml IL-2, plus 10 ug/ml peptide pools. Half of the culture medium was replaced with fresh IL-2-containing medium on days 3 and 7. After about 11 days of culture, CD4+ T cells were isolated by negative selection using the EasySep CD4+ T cell isolation kit. Ficoll-Paque Plus gradient centrifugation was used to isolate PBMCs from whole blood, and the isolated PBMCs were then either used fresh or cryopreserved at -140C. In general, triplicate wells were set up for every culture condition.

The CDR3 numbers 14 residues from cysteine through phenylalanine. Of the read, only the CDR3 DNA is kept; its 42 bases are in frame from base 1. Reading the germline V gene (reference sequence) gives CDR1 DFQATT and CDR2 SNEGSKA. Trimming costs V 0 bases and J 4 bases, and their ends lie 12 bases apart. The chain joins TRBV20-1 to TRBJ2-5, with TRBD2 perhaps the D gene, on 6 matching bases. The specimen was CD4+ T cells from blood, cultured in vitro, collected before SARS-CoV-2 vaccination. The clonotype originates from a human donor who had recovered from COVID-19. The sequence in DNA is TGCAGTGCTAGAGAGCCGGGGCGGGGAGAGACCCAGTACTTC. Its protein product is CSAREPGRGETQYF.